This T cell receptor (beta chain) was retrieved from a study of identical twins. TCRdb itself ran the 5' RACE reads through MiXCR, one entry per CDR3 protein. The profile shows around 280,000 distinct CDR3 sequences, more than 6.5% of them singletons. With no exceptions, donors were healthy Caucasians. Trimming stripped 3 bases from V and 5 bases from J, with 10 bases between. The germline V gene encodes CDR1 ENHRY and CDR2 SYGVKD. The CDR3 extends over 13 amino acids. This clonotype was observed many times. These data are also associated with another study on yellow fever vaccine responses in identical twins.

The sequencing sample was made of memory (CD45RO+) T cells sorted from blood. The sequence was collected from a woman between 18 and 29 years old in good health. The chain links TRBV10-3 to TRBJ1-1; tentatively, D is TRBD1 (5 bases). The DNA of the CDR3 is TGTGCCATCAGTGACAGGGATGGAACTGAAGCTTTCTTT. Translation gives CAISDRDGTEAFF.